These 20 T cell receptor beta chains were sequenced from one sample in a study of cytomegalovirus exposure and HLA in healthy donors (dated by TCRdb to the late 2010s). Receptor amplification or capture employed the immunoSEQ multiplex PCR assay. A mixture of 60 forward primers for TCR Vbeta segments and 13 reverse primers for TCR Jbeta segments was used in the multiplex PCR. What TCRdb holds here is the immuneACCESS table cut down to in-frame rearrangements. Part of the clones is not present; checked against another copy, under half of the missing clones reflect an unresolved V gene, and the others are unexplained. This sample's clone table shows 35,000 to 45,000 clones. The ten largest make up 3.5% to 4% of the sample. The sequencing sample was made of PBMCs. The receptors shown here come from a male donor in good health and CMV-seronegative.

V usage is TRBV28 and J usage is TRBJ1-5, with TRBD1 matching 7 bases. Per germline, CDR1 MDHEN and CDR2 SYDVKM. V lost 5 bases to trimming and J lost 1 base; unmatched junction nucleotides: 5. This CDR3 is built from 15 residues. The CDR3 region has the DNA TGTGCCAGCAGTGAGACAGGGCGAAGCAATCAGCCCCAGCATTTT. Translated, it gives CASSETGRSNQPQHF.

The chain is built from TRBV5-6 and TRBJ1-2; 9 nucleotides agree with TRBD1. The CDR3 is made up of 14 amino acids. The V segment lost 3 bases and the J segment 4 bases; nucleotides outside the gene matches: 4. The germline gives CDR1 SGHDT, CDR2 YYEEEE. The CDR3 is CASSYGQGIYGYTF. CDR3 nucleotide sequence: TGTGCCAGCAGCTACGGACAGGGGATCTATGGCTACACCTTC.

This rearrangement joins TRBV5-6 to TRBJ2-4, with a tentative D call TRBD2 (6 bases). CDR1 and CDR2 (germline): SGHDT, YYEEEE. V lost 0 bases, J lost 8 bases, and 12 bases lay in between. The CDR3 loop spans 14 amino acids. In DNA, the CDR3 is TGTGCCAGCAGCTTGGGGTCTTGGGGGGACATTCAGTACTTC. It is translated as CASSLGSWGDIQYF.

The CDR3 region has the DNA TGCGCCAGCAGCCAAGGGGTGGGCAGGGCCCTAGACAATGAGCAGTTCTTC. It translates to CASSQGVGRALDNEQFF. The V gene is TRBV4-1, the J gene TRBJ2-1; a weak D match, TRBD1 (5 bases). CDR1 is MGHRA, CDR2 YSYEKL, per germline. Trimming removed 1 base from V and 5 bases from J, with 18 bases in between. This CDR3 spans 17 amino acids.

The chain employs TRBV6-1 and TRBJ1-2, with D perhaps TRBD1 (5 bases). Germline V gene lookup returns CDR1 MNHNS and CDR2 SASEGT. The V end was cut by 5 bases, the J end by 8 bases, with 12 bases between. The CDR3 is 12 residues long. The CDR3 loop is CASSPRTIGYTF. In DNA form, the CDR3 reads TGTGCCAGCAGTCCTCGGACAATAGGCTACACCTTC.

The chain employs TRBV19 and TRBJ2-2; TRBD1 agrees at 8 bases. Per the germline V gene, CDR1 is LNHDA and CDR2 is SQIVND (reference sequence). CDR3 length: 14 amino acids. With V trimmed by 8 bases and J by 0 bases, 2 bases remained unmatched. In DNA form, the CDR3 reads TGTGCCAGTGGGGGACAGGCGAACACCGGGGAGCTGTTTTTT. Translated: CASGGQANTGELFF.

V gene TRBV4-2 combines with J gene TRBJ1-4, with 9 bases fitting TRBD1. Germline V CDR1 and CDR2: LGHNA, YNFKEQ. CDR3 size: 15 residues. The trim removed 1 base at V and 8 bases at J, leaving 5 bases unmatched. CDR3 region: CASSQGGGQGEKLFF. As DNA, the CDR3 is TGTGCCAGCAGCCAAGGTGGCGGACAGGGGGAAAAACTGTTTTTT.

The chain has TRBV10-3 and TRBJ2-2, with a tentative D call TRBD1 (6 bases). The CDR3 is made up of 15 amino acids. Germline CDR1 and CDR2: ENHRY and SYGVKD. Trimming left V 5 bases short and J 1 base short, with 11 bases between. This CDR3 reads CAISPGTLNTGELFF. CDR3 nucleotide sequence: TGTGCCATCAGTCCCGGGACACTGAACACCGGGGAGCTGTTTTTT.

The gene calls are TRBV5-6 and TRBJ2-6; a weak D match, TRBD2 (6 bases). V lost 4 bases and J lost 2, with 13 bases in between. The germline CDR1 and CDR2 sequences are SGHDT and YYEEEE. This CDR3 has 16 residues. CDR3 sequence: CASSQEGWTGANVLTF. The CDR3, as DNA: TGTGCCAGCAGCCAGGAGGGGTGGACTGGGGCCAACGTCCTGACTTTC.

The CDR3 sequence: CASSVGAGTETHYGYTF. The DNA of the CDR3 is TGCGCCAGCAGCGTGGGTGCGGGGACAGAAACCCACTATGGCTACACCTTC. V gene TRBV5-1 combines with J gene TRBJ1-2; TRBD1 matches at 7 bases. This CDR3 has 17 residues. The junction had 15 bases not matched to a gene; V was cut back by 4 bases and J by 3 bases. Per germline, CDR1 SGHRS and CDR2 YFSETQ.

The rearrangement uses TRBV4-1 and TRBJ2-1; D may be TRBD1 (6 bases). CDR3 length: 15 amino acids. CDR1 is MGHRA and CDR2 is YSYEKL in the germline V gene. V lost 0 bases and J 4 bases, leaving 10 bases between the germline ends. Written as DNA, the CDR3 is TGCGCCAGCAGCCAAGAGCACAGGGCATACAATGAGCAGTTCTTC. Its protein is CASSQEHRAYNEQFF.

This rearrangement joins TRBV7-6 to TRBJ2-5; possible D gene TRBD1, 6 bases. The CDR3 is made up of 13 amino acids. V was cut by 5 bases and J by 2 bases, with 9 bases left in between. CDR1 is SGHVS, CDR2 FNYEAQ, per germline. Written as DNA, the CDR3 is TGTGCCAGCAGCCACGGACAGCAAGAGACCCAGTACTTC. This sequence encodes CASSHGQQETQYF.

This chain uses TRBV6-6 with TRBJ1-1; TRBD1 agrees at 7 bases. Germline assignment: CDR1 MNHNY and CDR2 SVGAGI (reference sequence). The CDR3 sequence is 15 residues long. The junction had 11 bases not matched to a gene; V was cut back by 6 bases and J by 4 bases. The DNA for the CDR3 is TGTGCCAGCAGGCGGGACAGCACAGGAGGCACTGAAGCTTTCTTT. This codes for CASRRDSTGGTEAFF.

V is TRBV5-1 and J is TRBJ1-1; 8 nucleotides line up with TRBD1. The CDR3 runs to 16 residues. Germline values: CDR1 SGHRS, CDR2 YFSETQ. J gave up 1 base and V 4 bases, and 9 bases lay outside the gene matches. The CDR3 sequence: CASSLTRQGRNTEAFF. The CDR3 DNA reads as TGCGCCAGCAGCCTAACAAGACAGGGGAGGAACACTGAAGCTTTCTTT.

The chain joins TRBV27 to TRBJ1-6; tentative D call: TRBD1 (5 bases). V gave up 8 bases and J gave up 0 bases, with 11 bases separating them. The CDR3 totals 15 residues. CDR1 and CDR2 (germline): MNHEY, SMNVEV (reference sequence). DNA of the CDR3: TGTGCCAGCCGCTTCGACAGCTCCTATAATTCACCCCTCCACTTT. This translates into CASRFDSSYNSPLHF.

The V gene is TRBV5-1, the J gene TRBJ2-1; 11 bases line up with TRBD2. This CDR3 has 15 amino acids. V lost 6 bases and J lost 7; bases outside the gene matches: 9. Germline V gives CDR1 SGHRS, CDR2 YFSETQ. CDR3 residues: CASTGVLAGVNEQFF. The CDR3 bases are TGCGCCAGCACCGGTGTACTAGCGGGGGTGAATGAGCAGTTCTTC.

The chain is built from TRBV28 and TRBJ1-2; 8 bases map to TRBD1. The CDR3 has 14 residues. V was pared by 3 bases and J by 4 bases, with 4 bases of the junction left unmatched. The germline CDR1 and CDR2 sequences are MDHEN and SYDVKM. The CDR3 protein is CASSLRTGIYGYTF. The CDR3 DNA is TGTGCCAGCAGTTTGAGGACAGGGATCTATGGCTACACCTTC.

The chain combines TRBV2 with TRBJ2-2; possible D gene TRBD1, 6 bases. The CDR3 extends over 16 amino acids. Trimming stripped 6 bases from V and 5 bases from J, with 19 bases between. Germline V lookup: CDR1 SNHLY, CDR2 FYNNEI. CDR3 DNA: TGTGCCAGCAGCACGCAGGGGCGTGGGGTAACCGGGGAGCTGTTTTTT. This encodes CASSTQGRGVTGELFF.

The V gene is TRBV6-1, the J gene TRBJ2-1, with TRBD1 identical over 7 bases. Germline lookup yields CDR1 MNHNS and CDR2 SASEGT. The CDR3 covers 14 residues. The V and J ends lost 8 bases and 5 bases, in that order; junction bases with no gene match: 9. In DNA form, the CDR3 reads TGTGCCAGCGGTCGAGGACAGGAAAACAATGAGCAGTTCTTC. As protein: CASGRGQENNEQFF.

The chain uses TRBV19 and TRBJ2-5, with D maybe TRBD2 (6 bases). The CDR3 has 13 residues. The V gene lost 6 bases and the J gene lost 5 bases, with 13 bases spanning the gap. Germline CDR1 and CDR2: LNHDA and SQIVND (reference sequence). This CDR3 is CASRLTEGETQYF. The CDR3 DNA follows: TGTGCCAGTAGGCTCACGGAGGGGGAGACCCAGTACTTC.